This TCR beta chain appears in the sequencing data of a study of PD-L1 blockade in urothelial cancer. Study information: Patients' prior chemotherapy regimens numbered 0 to 3. T cells numbered a median of about 150,000 in the blood samples.

Each PCR reaction had synthetic TCR analog templates spiked into it. Some clones are missing from TCRdb's copy, which holds only in-frame ones; the method was immunoSEQ multiplex PCR. The sample has tens of thousands of clones; over 75% are singletons. Germline loops: CDR1 SGDLS, CDR2 YYNGEE. V dropped 2 bases and J dropped 6 bases, with 11 bases sitting between them. This CDR3 contains 14 residues. This sample comprised PBMCs, obtained around atezolizumab (anti-PD-L1) treatment. The TCR originated in a man aged 45-60 years with urothelial cancer. This rearrangement joins TRBV9 to TRBJ1-4; TRBD1 is a possible D gene (5 bases). The CDR3 DNA is TGTGCCAGCAGCGTCCAGGGAGGGGATGAAAAACTGTTTTTT. Translation gives CASSVQGGDEKLFF.